The rows below give T cell receptor beta chains drawn from one sample of a study of T cell repertoires in cytomegalovirus infection. The antigens of these receptors remain unknown. TCRdb called the reads again in MiXCR, with one record for every CDR3 protein. The table shows some 350,000 distinct CDR3 sequences, with roughly 36% occurring only once. The sequencing used cultured PBMCs, collected from culture after CMV antigen stimulation. These receptors were taken from a human donor in good health (CMV status not recorded). Some clones in this sample may be carry-over from other donors' samples. Both conserved end residues are part of each CDR3. Fields, in order: V gene, J gene, clone size, D gene, CDR3 DNA, CDR3 protein. D genes are given only for firm matches. Rows may omit the clone size; those that give it use once, few, many or a size class.

v_gene: TRBV10-3; j_gene: TRBJ2-1; abundance: NA; d_gene: NA; CDR3nt: TGTGCCATCAGTGATGGTGGGGTGTACAATGAGCAGTTCTTC; CDR3aa: CAISDGGVYNEQFF
v_gene: TRBV25-1; j_gene: TRBJ1-4; abundance: NA; d_gene: TRBD1; CDR3nt: TGTGCCAGCAGTGTAACACTTCCGACAGGGGCCGCGGCCGCAACTAATGAAAAACTGTTTTTT; CDR3aa: CASSVTLPTGAAAATNEKLFF
v_gene: TRBV30; j_gene: TRBJ1-5; abundance: NA; d_gene: NA; CDR3nt: TGTGCCTGGAGTGTCGGGAGTCAGCCCCAGCATTTT; CDR3aa: CAWSVGSQPQHF
v_gene: TRBV7-2; j_gene: TRBJ2-1; abundance: many; d_gene: TRBD2; CDR3nt: TGTGCCAGCAGTTTTCCAACTAGCGGGAGATCCTACAATGAGCAGTTCTTC; CDR3aa: CASSFPTSGRSYNEQFF
v_gene: TRBV27; j_gene: TRBJ2-1; abundance: NA; d_gene: NA; CDR3nt: TGTGCCAGCGGTAGGCTTTGGGGCTACAATGAGCAGTTCTTC; CDR3aa: CASGRLWGYNEQFF
v_gene: TRBV29-1; j_gene: TRBJ1-1; abundance: NA; d_gene: NA; CDR3nt: TGCAGCGTTGTATTACAGCTCAACTCTGAAGCTTTCTTT; CDR3aa: CSVVLQLNSEAFF
v_gene: TRBV2; j_gene: TRBJ1-6; abundance: NA; d_gene: TRBD1; CDR3nt: TGTGCCAGCCGCGAGTCAGGACAGGGGAAGGGATCACCCCTCCACTTT; CDR3aa: CASRESGQGKGSPLHF
v_gene: TRBV3-1; j_gene: TRBJ1-1; abundance: NA; d_gene: NA; CDR3nt: TGTGCCAGCAGCCAAGGGTGGGTAGTGGGGAACACTGAAGCTTTCTTT; CDR3aa: CASSQGWVVGNTEAFF
v_gene: TRBV4-3; j_gene: TRBJ1-2; abundance: NA; d_gene: TRBD1; CDR3nt: TGCGCCAGCAGCCAAGTTCGTCAGGGGGCAAGAGGCTACACCTTC; CDR3aa: CASSQVRQGARGYTF
v_gene: TRBV4-3; j_gene: TRBJ2-3; abundance: NA; d_gene: NA; CDR3nt: TGCGCCAGCAGCCAAGATTCCAGCCTGGGGGATACGCAGTATTTT; CDR3aa: CASSQDSSLGDTQYF
v_gene: TRBV27; j_gene: TRBJ2-1; abundance: NA; d_gene: TRBD1; CDR3nt: TGTGCCAGCCTCGGCCGACAGGGTACTACGGTCCAGTTCTTC; CDR3aa: CASLGRQGTTVQFF
v_gene: TRBV6-5; j_gene: TRBJ1-3; abundance: NA; d_gene: NA; CDR3nt: TGTGCCACCATGTCTCGGGCCCGGGGGGGAAACACCATATATTTT; CDR3aa: CATMSRARGGNTIYF
v_gene: TRBV7-2; j_gene: TRBJ2-2; abundance: many; d_gene: NA; CDR3nt: TGTGCCAGCAGCTTAGGGAACACCGGGGAGCTGTTTTTT; CDR3aa: CASSLGNTGELFF
v_gene: TRBV6-5; j_gene: TRBJ1-1; abundance: NA; d_gene: NA; CDR3nt: TGTGCCAGCAGTTACGCAGGAGTGAACACTGAAGCTTTCTTT; CDR3aa: CASSYAGVNTEAFF
v_gene: TRBV7-2; j_gene: TRBJ2-5; abundance: few; d_gene: TRBD2; CDR3nt: TGTGCCAGCAGCCCCGCGGGCTTAGCGGGAAAAGAGACCCAGTACTTC; CDR3aa: CASSPAGLAGKETQYF
v_gene: TRBV19; j_gene: TRBJ1-5; abundance: NA; d_gene: NA; CDR3nt: TGTGCCAGTAGTGACAGCCACTATCAGCCCCAGCATTTT; CDR3aa: CASSDSHYQPQHF
v_gene: TRBV6-8; j_gene: TRBJ1-2; abundance: NA; d_gene: NA; CDR3nt: TGTGCCAGCAGTTACGGCGGCGGGAGAAACTATGGCTACACCTTC; CDR3aa: CASSYGGGRNYGYTF